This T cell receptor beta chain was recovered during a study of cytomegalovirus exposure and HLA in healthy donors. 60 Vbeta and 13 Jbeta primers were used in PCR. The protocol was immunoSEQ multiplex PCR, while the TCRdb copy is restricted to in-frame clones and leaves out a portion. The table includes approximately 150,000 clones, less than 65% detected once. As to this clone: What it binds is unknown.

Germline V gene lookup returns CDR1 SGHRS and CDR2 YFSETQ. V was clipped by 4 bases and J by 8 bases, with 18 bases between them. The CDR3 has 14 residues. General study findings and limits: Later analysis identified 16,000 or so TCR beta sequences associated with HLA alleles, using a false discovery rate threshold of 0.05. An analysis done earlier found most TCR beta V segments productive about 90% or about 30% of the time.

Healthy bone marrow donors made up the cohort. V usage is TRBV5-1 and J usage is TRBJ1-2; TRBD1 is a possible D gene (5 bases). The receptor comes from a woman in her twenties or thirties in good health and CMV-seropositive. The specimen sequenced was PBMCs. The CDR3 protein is CASSPLDSKRGYTF. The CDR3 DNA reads TGCGCCAGCAGCCCCTTAGACAGCAAAAGGGGCTACACCTTC.